These 19 T cell receptor beta chains were sequenced from one sample in a study of OX40 agonist ivuxolimab in advanced cancers. Sequenced by immunoSEQ multiplex PCR; TCRdb stores in-frame clones only, minus some. Among some 86,000 clones listed, about 85% were seen once. The material sequenced was CD4+ or CD8+ T cells sorted from blood, taken in a trial of the OX40 agonist ivuxolimab. These receptors were collected from an adult with an advanced solid tumor such as melanoma, head and neck, liver or kidney cancer.

The gene calls are TRBV7-9 and TRBJ2-1; D is perhaps TRBD1 or TRBD2 (5 bases each). In germline, CDR1 is SEHNR, CDR2 FQNEAQ (reference sequence). The CDR3 is made up of 15 amino acids. Trimming took 2 bases from V and 2 from J, leaving 10 bases between them. This CDR3 reads CASSLRGPTYNEQFF. In DNA, the CDR3 is TGTGCCAGCAGCTTACGGGGCCCCACCTACAATGAGCAGTTCTTC. Combining the CDR3 with reference TRBV7-9 and TRBJ2-1 gives the whole variable domain DTGVSQNPRHKITKRGQNVTFRCDPISEHNRLYWYRQTLGQGPEFLTYFQNEAQLEKSRLLSDRFSAERPKGSFSTLEIQRTEQGDSAMYLCASSLRGPTYNEQFFGPGTRLTVL.

The chain links TRBV6-1 to TRBJ2-3; 9 bases match TRBD2. CDR1 is MNHNS, CDR2 SASEGT, per germline. V shed 3 bases and J 2 bases; nucleotides not matched to a gene: 6. This CDR3 spans 16 amino acids. The CDR3 sequence is CASSEGTSTITDTQYF. DNA of the CDR3: TGTGCCAGCAGTGAGGGGACTAGCACTATCACAGATACGCAGTATTTT.

V gene TRBV5-1 combines with J gene TRBJ1-2; no definite D call. V was trimmed by 0 bases and J by 3 bases, leaving 12 bases between them. This CDR3 has 15 amino acids. The germline gives CDR1 SGHRS, CDR2 YFSETQ. The CDR3 DNA reads as TGCGCCAGCAGCTTGGCCGTGAAGGCCGACTATGGCTACACCTTC. Residues: CASSLAVKADYGYTF.

The chain has TRBV12-5 and TRBJ2-2; D call uncertain. CDR3 size: 10 residues. CDR1 and CDR2 from the germline V gene are LGHNT and FRNRAP. The V and J ends lost 5 bases and 13 bases respectively, with 8 bases between them. Written as DNA, the CDR3 is TGTGCTAGTGGTGTAGGTCCGCTGTTTTTT. Translated: CASGVGPLFF.

The chain has TRBV2 and TRBJ2-1; 14 bases are a match to TRBD2. Germline V gives CDR1 SNHLY, CDR2 FYNNEI. The CDR3 extends over 15 amino acids. Losses at the gene ends were 9 bases for V and 9 bases for J; bases not matched to a gene: 10. The CDR3 reads CASTPGTSGSIEQFF. The CDR3 DNA sequence: TGTGCCAGTACGCCGGGGACTAGCGGGAGTATTGAGCAGTTCTTC.

The chain links TRBV6-5 to TRBJ1-2; 7 bases are a match to TRBD1. Trimming cost V 7 bases and J 3 bases; bases outside gene matches: 11. This CDR3 has 15 amino acids. CDR1 is MNHEY and CDR2 is SVGAGI in the germline V gene. The CDR3 nucleotides are TGTGCCAGCACCCCGGGAGGGGGCGACCACTATGGCTACACCTTC. Protein sequence: CASTPGGGDHYGYTF.

This sequence joins TRBV7-2 and TRBJ1-2, with D possibly being TRBD1 (6 bases). Between the trimmed V and J ends, which lost 5 bases and 1 base, there was a span of 17 bases. This CDR3 has 16 amino acids. Germline loops: CDR1 SGHTA, CDR2 FQGNSA. In DNA, the CDR3 is TGTGCCAGCAGCATGGACAGCTACATACTTAACTATGGCTACACCTTC. It is translated as CASSMDSYILNYGYTF.

This rearrangement joins TRBV9 to TRBJ2-2; 7 bases line up with TRBD2. CDR1 SGDLS and CDR2 YYNGEE come from the germline V gene. Germline trimming cut 5 bases from V and 7 bases from J; bases unmatched to any gene: 11. The CDR3 has 15 amino acids. This CDR3 reads CASSDERDVVGELFF. DNA of the CDR3: TGTGCCAGCAGTGACGAGCGGGACGTGGTCGGGGAGCTGTTTTTT.

The CDR3 DNA is TGTGCCAGCAGCTTGACAGGGGAGAGGTTATATGGCTACACCTTC. Its protein is CASSLTGERLYGYTF. This chain uses TRBV7-9 with TRBJ1-2; TRBD1 matches at 8 bases. Looked up from germline, CDR1 is SEHNR and CDR2 is FQNEAQ (reference sequence). After removal of 3 bases from V and 5 bases from J, the junction contained 8 bases not matched to a gene. This CDR3 has 15 amino acids.

The sample holds a few counts of this clone. The chain joins TRBV28 to TRBJ2-1; the D gene is possibly TRBD1 (7 bases). The CDR3 runs 11 residues. Germline loops: CDR1 MDHEN, CDR2 SYDVKM. Trimming shortened V by 6 bases and J by 14 bases, and 14 bases separated the two germline ends. The CDR3: CASSLGGTEFF. The CDR3 nucleotides are TGTGCCAGCAGCCTTGGGGGGACAGAGTTCTTC.

This clone was counted only a few times. The J gene is TRBJ1-2, the V gene TRBV28, with 8 bases fitting TRBD1. CDR3 length: 14 residues. The V gene's germline CDR1 is MDHEN and CDR2 SYDVKM. Losses at the gene ends were 5 bases for V and 4 bases for J; bases not matched to a gene: 6. CDR3: CASSIRTGRYGYTF. CDR3 nucleotide sequence: TGTGCCAGCAGTATCCGGACAGGGCGCTATGGCTACACCTTC.

V usage is TRBV5-6 and J usage is TRBJ2-1, with 9 bases aligning to TRBD2. The ends lost 3 bases at V and 4 bases at J; junction bases unmatched: 5. CDR1 is SGHDT and CDR2 is YYEEEE in the germline V gene. The CDR3 covers 15 residues. CDR3 sequence reads: CASSSREGPYNEQFF. The CDR3 DNA is TGTGCCAGCAGCTCGCGGGAGGGCCCTTACAATGAGCAGTTCTTC.

V and J are TRBV4-1 and TRBJ1-3, with D possibly matching TRBD1 (5 bases). The CDR3 is 18 amino acids. Between the trimmed V and J ends, which lost 1 base and 3 bases, there was a span of 19 bases. Germline CDR1 is MGHRA and CDR2 is YSYEKL. CDR3 sequence reads: CASSQVPPGGGGGNTIYF. In nucleotides, the CDR3 is TGCGCCAGCAGCCAAGTACCTCCTGGCGGGGGTGGTGGAAACACCATATATTTT.

V and J are TRBV28 and TRBJ2-7; D not certain. Germline values: CDR1 MDHEN, CDR2 SYDVKM. This CDR3 comprises 18 residues. V was clipped by 5 bases and J by 5 bases, with 28 bases between them. The DNA for the CDR3 is TGTGCCAGCAGTCGGCCCCTCACTAACAGATTTTTGACCCACGAGCAGTACTTC. It encodes CASSRPLTNRFLTHEQYF.

This sequence joins TRBV11-3 and TRBJ1-1; the match to TRBD1 covers 8 bases. Germline V gives CDR1 SGHNT, CDR2 YENEEA. V lost 5 bases, J lost 2 bases, and 7 bases stayed unmatched. The CDR3 runs 15 residues. The CDR3, as DNA: TGTGCCAGCAGCCCCCAGACAGGGGAAAACACTGAAGCTTTCTTT. It yields the protein CASSPQTGENTEAFF. Full variable domain (missing parts from reference TRBV11-3 and TRBJ1-1): EAGVVQSPRYKIIEKKQPVAFWCNPISGHNTLYWYLQNLGQGPELLIRYENEEAVDDSQLPKDRFSAERLKGVDSTLKIQPAELGDSAVYLCASSPQTGENTEAFFGQGTRLTVV.

The chain is built from TRBV5-4 and TRBJ1-6; D might be TRBD1 (5 bases). The V gene lost 5 bases and the J gene lost 13 bases, with 16 bases spanning the gap. Germline V CDR1 and CDR2: SGHNT, YYREEE (reference sequence). The CDR3 length is 13 residues. The CDR3 loop reads CASRWDFSEPLHF. In DNA, the CDR3 is TGTGCCAGCAGATGGGACTTTTCCGAGCCCCTCCACTTT. Full variable domain (rest looked up from reference TRBV5-4 and TRBJ1-6): ETGVTQSPTHLIKTRGQQVTLRCSSQSGHNTVSWYQQALGQGPQFIFQYYREEENGRGNFPPRFSGLQFPNYSSELNVNALELDDSALYLCASRWDFSEPLHFGNGTRLTVT.

The chain recombines TRBV28 with TRBJ1-5; a weak D match, TRBD1 (5 bases). This CDR3 is 13 amino acids long. Looked up from germline, CDR1 is MDHEN and CDR2 is SYDVKM. With 8 bases removed from V and 5 bases from J, the gap between germline ends came to 13 bases. CDR3 sequence reads: CASQGVLDQPQHF. The CDR3 DNA is TGTGCCAGCCAAGGGGTTCTAGATCAGCCCCAGCATTTT.

The CDR3 DNA reads as TGTGCCAGCAGTTTATCCTCCCCCTTACTAGCGGGATATAGCACAGATACGCAGTATTTT. Its translation: CASSLSSPLLAGYSTDTQYF. The rearrangement links TRBV28 to TRBJ2-3; 10 bases line up with TRBD2. The CDR3 runs 20 residues. CDR1 and CDR2 (germline): MDHEN, SYDVKM. Unmatched junction bases numbered 13, after V lost 1 base and J lost 0 bases.

The chain employs TRBV9 and TRBJ2-3; D tentatively reads TRBD1 or TRBD2 (5 bases each). The CDR3 loop spans 16 amino acids. CDR1 and CDR2 from the germline V gene are SGDLS and YYNGEE. Trimming removed 4 bases at V and 4 bases at J, with 19 bases between. CDR3 region: CASSPLEDMGPDTQYF. DNA of the CDR3: TGTGCCAGCAGCCCCCTGGAGGACATGGGCCCAGATACGCAGTATTTT.